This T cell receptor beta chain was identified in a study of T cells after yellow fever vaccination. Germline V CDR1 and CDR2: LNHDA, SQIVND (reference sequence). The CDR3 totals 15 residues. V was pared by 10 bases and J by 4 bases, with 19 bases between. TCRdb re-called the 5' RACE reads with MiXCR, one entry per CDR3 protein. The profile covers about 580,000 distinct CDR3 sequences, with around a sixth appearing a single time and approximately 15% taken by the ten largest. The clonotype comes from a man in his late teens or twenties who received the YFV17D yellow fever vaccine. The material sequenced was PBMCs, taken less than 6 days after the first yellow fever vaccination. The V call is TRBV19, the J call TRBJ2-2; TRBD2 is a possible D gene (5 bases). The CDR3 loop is CATLPGRSVTGELFF. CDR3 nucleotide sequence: TGTGCCACCCTCCCGGGGAGATCGGTCACCGGGGAGCTGTTTTTT.